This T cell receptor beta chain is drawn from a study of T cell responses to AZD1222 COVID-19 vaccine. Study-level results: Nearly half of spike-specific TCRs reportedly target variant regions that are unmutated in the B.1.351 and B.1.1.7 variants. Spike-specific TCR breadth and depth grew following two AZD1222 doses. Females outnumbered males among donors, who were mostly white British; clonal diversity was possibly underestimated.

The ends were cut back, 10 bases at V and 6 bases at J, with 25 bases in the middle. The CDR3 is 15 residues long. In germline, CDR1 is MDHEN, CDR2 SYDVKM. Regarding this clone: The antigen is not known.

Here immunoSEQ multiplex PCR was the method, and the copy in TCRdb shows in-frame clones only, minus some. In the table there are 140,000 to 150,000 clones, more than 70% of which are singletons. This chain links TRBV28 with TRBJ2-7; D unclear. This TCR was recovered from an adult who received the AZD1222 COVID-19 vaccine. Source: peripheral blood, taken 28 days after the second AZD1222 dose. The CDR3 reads CATNAPGAKAREQYF. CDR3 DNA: TGTGCCACCAACGCACCTGGCGCCAAGGCGCGCGAGCAGTACTTC.